These 32 T cell receptor beta chains originate from one sample sequenced in a study of CXCR3-negative and CXCR3-positive naive CD8 T cells. The study made its TRB cDNA libraries by 5' RACE, adding UMI labels. TCRdb reprocessed the 5' RACE reads and keeps a single row for each CDR3 protein, giving no DNA. Its clone listing holds about 130,000 distinct CDR3 sequences. The sequenced sample consisted of naive CXCR3- CD8+ T cells from blood. Subset of the sample: CD45RO-CCR7+CD27+CD95- naive CD8+ T cells lacking CXCR3 (TNR3-). Receptors were obtained from a human donor in good health. Some clones in this sample may be carry-over from other donors' samples.

The chain carries TRBV12-3 or TRBV12-4 and TRBJ2-7. This CDR3 spans 13 amino acids. The CDR3 here is CASSFSIPTEQYF.

This chain links TRBV4-3 with TRBJ2-3. CDR1 is LGHNA and CDR2 is YSLEER in the germline V gene. This CDR3 spans 13 amino acids. CDR3 amino acids: CASSQDVPDTQYF.

CDR3 sequence: CASSAGQGPYEQYF. This rearrangement joins TRBV2 to TRBJ2-7; the TCRdb call, TRBD1, lacks DNA for checking. There are 14 residues in the CDR3. CDR1 and CDR2 (germline): SNHLY, FYNNEI.

V is TRBV11-2 and J is TRBJ2-5; TCRdb lists TRBD2, though no DNA is available to test this call. The CDR3 runs to 15 residues. Germline V gene sequence: CDR1 SGHAT, CDR2 FQNNGV. The CDR3 is CASRDGTSGGETQYF.

The V gene is TRBV29-1, the J gene TRBJ2-1. Germline loops: CDR1 SQVTM, CDR2 ANQGSEA. This CDR3 is 11 amino acids long. The CDR3 loop is CSVGSHNEQFF.

The chain has TRBV2 and TRBJ2-1. Looked up from germline, CDR1 is SNHLY and CDR2 is FYNNEI. This CDR3 contains 12 residues. CDR3: CASSESRNEQFF.

The gene calls are TRBV28 and TRBJ2-7. Germline CDR1 reads MDHEN; CDR2 reads SYDVKM. The CDR3 has 14 residues. This CDR3 reads CASSLATSSYEQYF.

This chain uses TRBV7-6 with TRBJ2-6. From germline, CDR1 is SGHVS and CDR2 FNYEAQ. The CDR3 has 15 residues. The CDR3 sequence is CASSLAVSGANVLTF.

The chain uses TRBV28 and TRBJ2-7; TCRdb selects TRBD1, and the lack of DNA leaves this call unchecked. Germline V gene sequence: CDR1 MDHEN, CDR2 SYDVKM. CDR3 length equals 13 residues. This chain's CDR3 is CASSSLRVGEQYF.

The gene calls are TRBV29-1 and TRBJ2-1. The V gene's germline CDR1 is SQVTM and CDR2 ANQGSEA. This CDR3 contains 14 residues. The CDR3 sequence: CSVVGEDVYNEQFF.

This chain joins TRBV13 and TRBJ2-3. The CDR3 consists of 12 residues. The germline V gene encodes CDR1 PRHDT and CDR2 FYEKMQ (reference sequence). CDR3 residues: CASSPRTDTQYF. The full variable domain, in which reference TRBV13 and TRBJ2-3 provide the parts outside the CDR3, is AAGVIQSPRHLIKEKRETATLKCYPIPRHDTVYWYQQGPGQDPQFLISFYEKMQSDKGSIPDRFSAQQFSDYHSELNMSSLELGDSALYFCASSPRTDTQYFGPGTRLTVL.

The rearrangement links TRBV19 to TRBJ2-7; checking the TCRdb D call of TRBD1 is not possible without DNA. The V gene's germline CDR1 is LNHDA and CDR2 SQIVND (reference sequence). This CDR3 contains 16 residues. CDR3 amino acids: CASSRFTGASSYEQYF. Using reference TRBV19 and TRBJ2-7 for the parts outside the CDR3, the full variable domain is DGGITQSPKYLFRKEGQNVTLSCEQNLNHDAMYWYRQDPGQGLRLIYYSQIVNDFQKGDIAEGYSVSREKKESFPLTVTSAQKNPTAFYLCASSRFTGASSYEQYFGPGTRLTVT.

The CDR3 loop reads CASSVGTLKNTEAFF. The chain employs TRBV5-6 and TRBJ1-1; without DNA, the TCRdb call of TRBD1 cannot be checked. This CDR3 contains 15 residues. Germline V gene lookup returns CDR1 SGHDT and CDR2 YYEEEE.

V and J are TRBV28 and TRBJ2-5; TCRdb reports TRBD1, a call that lacks DNA to check it against. The V gene's germline CDR1 is MDHEN and CDR2 SYDVKM. The CDR3 sequence is 13 residues long. CDR3 in amino acids: CASITDRLETQYF.

The chain has TRBV28 and TRBJ2-7; TCRdb picks TRBD2, but there is no DNA to check that call. In germline, CDR1 is MDHEN, CDR2 SYDVKM. CDR3 length equals 13 residues. The CDR3 sequence is CAIQSGGTYEQYF.

This rearrangement joins TRBV28 to TRBJ2-7; absent DNA, TCRdb's TRBD2 call cannot be checked. The CDR3 consists of 15 residues. CDR1 is MDHEN and CDR2 is SYDVKM in the germline V gene. CDR3: CASSPTSGRSYEQYF.

V usage is TRBV9 and J usage is TRBJ2-3; TCRdb calls TRBD1, which cannot be checked without DNA. This CDR3 has 15 amino acids. Germline CDR1 SGDLS, CDR2 YYNGEE. The CDR3 region is CASSVGTGGRDTQYF. The whole variable domain, filled in from reference TRBV9 and TRBJ2-3, reads DSGVTQTPKHLITATGQRVTLRCSPRSGDLSVYWYQQSLDQGLQFLIQYYNGEERAKGNILERFSAQQFPDLHSELNLSSLELGDSALYFCASSVGTGGRDTQYFGPGTRLTVL.

The rearrangement links TRBV2 to TRBJ2-1; checking the TCRdb D call of TRBD2 is not possible without DNA. The CDR3 loop spans 18 amino acids. CDR1 and CDR2 from the germline V gene are SNHLY and FYNNEI. The CDR3 spells CASSPGLAGGRTYNEQFF.

This chain connects TRBV2 to TRBJ2-1; TCRdb picks TRBD1, but there is no DNA to check that call. The CDR3 covers 13 residues. In germline, CDR1 is SNHLY, CDR2 FYNNEI. The CDR3 sequence is CASSWTVYNEQFF.

V and J are TRBV29-1 and TRBJ1-1. The CDR3 is made up of 12 amino acids. CDR1 and CDR2 (germline): SQVTM, ANQGSEA. CDR3 sequence: CSVGGIDTEAFF.

The rearrangement uses TRBV7-9 and TRBJ2-7. CDR3 length: 11 amino acids. Germline V gene lookup returns CDR1 SEHNR and CDR2 FQNEAQ (reference sequence). This CDR3 reads CASMIDAEQYF.

V and J are TRBV12-3 or TRBV12-4 and TRBJ1-1; TCRdb's assignment of TRBD1 cannot be checked, as there is no DNA. The CDR3 length is 14 residues. The CDR3 sequence: CASSFDRGPTEAFF.

The chain is built from TRBV7-9 and TRBJ2-5; TCRdb picks TRBD2, but there is no DNA to check that call. The CDR3 runs 11 residues. In germline, CDR1 is SEHNR, CDR2 FQNEAQ (reference sequence). The CDR3 sequence is CASSAGGTQYF.

The genes are TRBV12-3 or TRBV12-4 and TRBJ2-5; as DNA is missing, the TRBD2 call by TCRdb cannot be tested. The length of the CDR3 is 21 residues. The chain's CDR3 is CASGTGPSGLWSAPKKETQYF.

The rearrangement uses TRBV4-2 and TRBJ2-7; TCRdb picks TRBD1, but there is no DNA to check that call. Germline-derived CDR1 and CDR2 are LGHNA and YNFKEQ. The CDR3 is 13 residues long. Here the CDR3 reads CASSQPGEYEQYF.

The chain recombines TRBV7-8 with TRBJ2-1; TCRdb returns TRBD2, unconfirmable since there is no DNA. The CDR3 is 20 residues long. The V gene's germline CDR1 is SGHVS and CDR2 FQNEAQ. CDR3 amino acids: CASSLIAGELAGGPSNEQFF.

The chain has TRBV29-1 and TRBJ1-2; TCRdb reports TRBD1, a call that lacks DNA to check it against. Germline loops: CDR1 SQVTM, CDR2 ANQGSEA. The CDR3 is 15 residues long. The CDR3 loop is CSVAPGQALGYGYTF. Variable domain in full (rest from reference TRBV29-1 and TRBJ1-2): SAVISQKPSRDICQRGTSLTIQCQVDSQVTMMFWYRQQPGQSLTLIATANQGSEATYESGFVIDKFPISRPNLTFSTLTVSNMSPEDSSIYLCSVAPGQALGYGYTFGSGTRLTVV.

The V call is TRBV29-1, the J call TRBJ2-7. CDR1 and CDR2 from the germline V gene are SQVTM and ANQGSEA. The CDR3 spans 15 residues. The CDR3 sequence: CSVEVADHSSYEQYF.

The V and J genes are TRBV29-1 and TRBJ2-1; there is no DNA to check the TCRdb D call of TRBD1. This CDR3 is built from 15 residues. Germline CDR1 is SQVTM and CDR2 is ANQGSEA. The CDR3 here is CSVERRGRGANEQFF.

The chain carries TRBV10-3 and TRBJ2-2. Germline V lookup: CDR1 ENHRY, CDR2 SYGVKD. This CDR3 spans 15 amino acids. This chain's CDR3 is CAITPGPTNTGELFF.

V and J are TRBV4-3 and TRBJ1-1. CDR3 length: 15 amino acids. CDR1 is LGHNA and CDR2 is YSLEER in the germline V gene. CDR3 protein: CASSQDQNNWLSAFF.

V usage is TRBV12-2 and J usage is TRBJ2-3; the TRBD2 assignment by TCRdb is unverifiable without DNA. TRBV12-2 is a pseudogene. The CDR3 covers 17 residues. CDR3 residues: CASRLAPLAGEQDTQYF.